This T cell receptor (beta chain) was identified in a study of human T cells and chemical hapten exposure. Study-wide background: Chiefly female patients presented with alopecia areata, totalis or universalis.

The time point was: patch test 2, 6 weeks after DPC sensitization. Regarding treatment: therapeutic diphenylcyclopropenone sensitization with weekly scalp DPC. TCRdb passed the RACE reads through MiXCR, listing each CDR3 protein once. Among about 54,000 distinct CDR3 sequences listed, about 10% were seen once. This clonotype turned up a few times. Germline CDR1 reads DFQATT; CDR2 reads SNEGSKA (reference sequence). Deletions cut 8 bases from V and 3 bases from J, with 11 bases between. This CDR3 contains 11 residues. The receptor's source is a woman in her forties or fifties with alopecia areata. Some clones in this sample may be carry-over from other donors' samples. The chain carries TRBV20-1 and TRBJ2-7; D might be TRBD2 (5 bases). The starting material was whole blood, obtained in connection with sensitization to the hapten diphenylcyclopropenone (DPC). For the CDR3, the DNA is TGCAGTTCAGGACTGAACTACGAGCAGTACTTC. It is translated as CSSGLNYEQYF.